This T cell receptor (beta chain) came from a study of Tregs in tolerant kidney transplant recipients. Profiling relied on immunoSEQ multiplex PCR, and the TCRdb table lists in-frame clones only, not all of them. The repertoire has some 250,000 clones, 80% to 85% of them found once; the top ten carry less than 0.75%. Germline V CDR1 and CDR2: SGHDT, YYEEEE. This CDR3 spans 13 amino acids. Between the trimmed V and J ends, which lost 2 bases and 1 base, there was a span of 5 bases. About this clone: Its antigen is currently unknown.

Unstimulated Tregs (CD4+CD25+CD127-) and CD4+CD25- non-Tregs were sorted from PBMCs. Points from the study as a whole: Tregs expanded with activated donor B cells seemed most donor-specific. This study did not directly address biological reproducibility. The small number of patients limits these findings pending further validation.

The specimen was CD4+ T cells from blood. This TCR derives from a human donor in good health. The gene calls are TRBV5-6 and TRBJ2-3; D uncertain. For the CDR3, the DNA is TGTGCCAGCAGCTTATCGGGCACAGATACGCAGTATTTT. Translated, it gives CASSLSGTDTQYF.